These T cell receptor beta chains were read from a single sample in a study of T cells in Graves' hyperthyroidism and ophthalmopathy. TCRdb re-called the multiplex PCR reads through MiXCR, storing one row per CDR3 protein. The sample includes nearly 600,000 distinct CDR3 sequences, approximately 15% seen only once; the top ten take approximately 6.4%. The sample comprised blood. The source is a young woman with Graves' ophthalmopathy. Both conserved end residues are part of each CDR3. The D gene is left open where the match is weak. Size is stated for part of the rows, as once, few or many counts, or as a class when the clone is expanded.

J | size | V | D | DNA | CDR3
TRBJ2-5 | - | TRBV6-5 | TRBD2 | TGTGCCAGCAGTTACTCAACTAGCGGGGGCTTAGAGACCCAGTACTTC | CASSYSTSGGLETQYF
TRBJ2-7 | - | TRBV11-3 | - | TGTGCCAGCAGTCTGCAGAGGGAGACCGAGGGGTACTTC | CASSLQRETEGYF
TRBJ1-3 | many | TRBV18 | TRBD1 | TGTGCCAGCTCGCCGACAGGGCCCTCCTCTGGAAACACCATATATTTT | CASSPTGPSSGNTIYF
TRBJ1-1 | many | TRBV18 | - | TGTGCCAGCTCACAAGGGCTGTGGAACACTGAAGCTTTCTTT | CASSQGLWNTEAFF
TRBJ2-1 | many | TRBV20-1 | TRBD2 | TGCAGTGCTAGAGGGGGAGCGGGAGGCATCGATGAGCAGTTCTTC | CSARGGAGGIDEQFF
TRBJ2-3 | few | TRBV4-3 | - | TGCGCCAGCAGCCAGGCCCCTTTCCGAGATACGCAGTATTTT | CASSQAPFRDTQYF
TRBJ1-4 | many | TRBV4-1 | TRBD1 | TGCGCCAGCAGCCAGTTGGGGACAGGGCCGAATGAAAAACTGTTTTTT | CASSQLGTGPNEKLFF
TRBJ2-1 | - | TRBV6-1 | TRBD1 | TGTGCCAGCGGTAGGGACAGGGAGGTCAATGAGAAGTTCTTC | CASGRDREVNEKFF
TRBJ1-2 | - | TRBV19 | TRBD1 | TGTGCCAGTAGTATGGCCCATACAGGGGGAGGCTACACCTTC | CASSMAHTGGGYTF
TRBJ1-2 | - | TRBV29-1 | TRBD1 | TGCAGCGCTAAGGTTACAGGGGTCTATGGCTACACCTTC | CSAKVTGVYGYTF
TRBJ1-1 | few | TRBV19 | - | TGTGCCAGTAGTATAGGGGGGCCCGCTGAAGCTTTCTTT | CASSIGGPAEAFF
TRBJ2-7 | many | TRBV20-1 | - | TGCAGTGCCGTTGGTGGGGGCTCCTACGAGCAGTACTTC | CSAVGGGSYEQYF
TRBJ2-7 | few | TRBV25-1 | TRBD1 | TGTGCCAGCATTGGGTCAGTGCCGGGACAGACTTCCTACGAGCAGTACTTC | CASIGSVPGQTSYEQYF